This note documents a single T cell receptor (beta chain) sequence. The count of this clone is one. Its antigen has not been determined. Base-call qualities are not available, and no considerably larger clone is one nucleotide away. Genomic DNA was isolated using the Qiagen DNeasy kit from unsorted PBMCs as well as from negatively selected CD4+ and CD8+ fractions. TCR beta CDR3 regions were subjected to amplification by immunoSEQ multiplex PCR with primers that anneal to V and J segments. A synthetic immune receptor repertoire was used to minimize amplification bias, and any residual bias was removed computationally once sequencing was done. Per the authors' processing: Custom Python scripts were used to quantify repertoire diversity as the Shannon entropy index. Unsorted, CD4+ and CD8+ repertoires were analyzed separately, except for combined analyses in which CD4+ and CD8+ sequences were merged in silico. Clonal expansion was defined as a frequency increase of at least 2-fold after treatment compared with C1D1, and clones undetected at baseline were assigned a pseudocount of 0.5. Singleton clones were defined as clones with 0 or 1 copy at C1D1, and non-singleton clones were defined as clones with 2 or more copies. Clones expanded in unsorted samples were annotated as CD4+, CD8+ or unknown by matching protein sequences in sorted samples from the same patient. Wilcoxon tests were applied to paired samples to test diversity changes from C1D1 to C4D1. This is the immuneACCESS table as TCRdb keeps it, with only in-frame sequences that have V and J called. A part of the clones is gone; compared with another copy, unresolved V genes explain less than half, and the rest is unexplained. From that table come the V and J calls and clone size; the DNA was used to work out D and trimming. This sample has some 40,000 clones in its table, and about 70% of those were observed once. Roughly 15% of the sample rests with the top ten.

CDR1 SGHTA and CDR2 FQGNSA were looked up in the germline V gene. The CDR3 holds 14 amino acids from the cysteine to the phenylalanine. This entry keeps only the CDR3 DNA: 42 bases, framed from base 1. Germline trimming: 3 bases from V, 10 bases from J; junction bases outside gene matches: 4. According to the study, the label for this sample's time point signals: cycle 2 day 1 (C2D1) of nivolumab. Every trial patient had relapsed following autologous stem cell transplantation, and prior brentuximab vedotin exposure was what differed among cohorts A, B and C. The trial cohort comprised some 60 patients with relapsed/refractory classical Hodgkin lymphoma whose best overall responses were complete response, partial response or progressive disease. Trial patients were treated with single-agent nivolumab in the multi-cohort phase II CheckMate 205 trial. An independent review committee assessed best overall response by applying the 2007 International Working Group response criteria. Trial PBMCs were collected immediately before nivolumab initiation (C1D1) and during therapy at cycle 2 day 1 and cycle 4 day 1. Peripheral blood was collected in 8 mL Vacutainer Cell Preparation Tubes, from which PBMCs were isolated by centrifugation and then cryopreserved.

The data were taken from a study of PD-1 blockade in classical Hodgkin lymphoma (dated by TCRdb to about 2020). About the full investigation: Nivolumab dosing was 3 mg/kg intravenously every 2 weeks, continuing until either disease progression or unacceptable toxicity. The study used TCR beta sequencing and CyTOF to define a peripheral blood immune signature of response to PD-1 blockade in classical Hodgkin lymphoma.

The paper's findings and limits, for the study overall: Baseline TCR diversity was reported to be lower in newly diagnosed patients than in healthy donors, and even lower in relapsed/refractory patients. Trial patients achieving complete response had baseline diversity similar to newly diagnosed patients, whereas partial responders and progressors had significantly lower diversity. A significant rise by C4D1 was seen in CD4+ but not CD8+ TCR diversity (p=0.0027 vs p=0.16), with the rise being most apparent in complete responders (p=0.02). The study was restricted to a single clinical trial cohort, and the causes of repertoire differences, possibly disease activity or prior therapy, were left undefined. Diversity was lower in patients who began nivolumab less than 1 year after ASCT, so these patients were left out of later analyses to avoid confounding by immune reconstitution.

The starting material was peripheral blood mononuclear cells (PBMCs), obtained before the second cycle of nivolumab. The TCR originated in a human donor with classical Hodgkin lymphoma. The receptor chain draws on TRBV7-2 and TRBJ1-6; 9 bases in between match TRBD1. This receptor has the CDR3 CASSLGQGSSPLHF. The DNA is TGTGCCAGCAGCTTGGGACAGGGTTCATCACCCCTCCACTTT.